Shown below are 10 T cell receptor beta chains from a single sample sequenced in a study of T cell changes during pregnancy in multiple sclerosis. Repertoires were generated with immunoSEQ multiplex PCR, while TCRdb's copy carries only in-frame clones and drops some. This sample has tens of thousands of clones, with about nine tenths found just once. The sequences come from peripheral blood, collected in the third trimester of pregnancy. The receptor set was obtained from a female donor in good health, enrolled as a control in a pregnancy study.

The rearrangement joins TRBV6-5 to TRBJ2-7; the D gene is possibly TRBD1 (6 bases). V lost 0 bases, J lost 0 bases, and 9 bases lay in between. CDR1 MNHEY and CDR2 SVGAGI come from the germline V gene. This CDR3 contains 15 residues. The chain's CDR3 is CASSYSTGSSYEQYF. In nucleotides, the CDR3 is TGTGCCAGCAGTTACTCAACAGGGTCCTCCTACGAGCAGTACTTC.

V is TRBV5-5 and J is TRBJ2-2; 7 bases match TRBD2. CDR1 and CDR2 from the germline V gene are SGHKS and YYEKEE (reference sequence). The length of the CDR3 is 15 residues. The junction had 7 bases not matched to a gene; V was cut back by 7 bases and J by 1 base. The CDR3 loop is CASCGGVQNTGELFF. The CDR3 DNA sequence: TGTGCCAGCTGTGGGGGGGTTCAGAACACCGGGGAGCTGTTTTTT.

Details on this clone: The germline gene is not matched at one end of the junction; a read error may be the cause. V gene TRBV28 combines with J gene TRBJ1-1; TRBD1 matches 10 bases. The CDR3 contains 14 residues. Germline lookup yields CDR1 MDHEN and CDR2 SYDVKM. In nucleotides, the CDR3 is TGTGCCAGCAGTTTGGGACAGGGGCCGCAGAGGCGTGACTTT. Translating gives CASSLGQGPQRRDF.

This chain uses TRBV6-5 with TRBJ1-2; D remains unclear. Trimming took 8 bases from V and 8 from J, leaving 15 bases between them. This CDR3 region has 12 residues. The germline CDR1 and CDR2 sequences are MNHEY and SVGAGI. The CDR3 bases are TGTGCCAGCTCCAACCCCTTTGAGGGCTACACCTTC. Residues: CASSNPFEGYTF.

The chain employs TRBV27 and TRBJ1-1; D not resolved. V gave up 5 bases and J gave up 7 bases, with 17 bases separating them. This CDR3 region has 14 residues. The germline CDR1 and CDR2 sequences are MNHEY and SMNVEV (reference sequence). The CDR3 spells CASSPKYTGNEAFF. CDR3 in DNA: TGTGCCAGCAGTCCAAAATACACGGGGAATGAAGCTTTCTTT.

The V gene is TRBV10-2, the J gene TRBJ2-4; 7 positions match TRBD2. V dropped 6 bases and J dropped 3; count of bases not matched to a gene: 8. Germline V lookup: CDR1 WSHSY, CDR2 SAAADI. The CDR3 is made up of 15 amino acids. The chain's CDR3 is CASSGLVNGKNIQYF. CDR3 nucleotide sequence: TGCGCCAGCAGCGGACTAGTTAATGGCAAAAACATTCAGTACTTC.

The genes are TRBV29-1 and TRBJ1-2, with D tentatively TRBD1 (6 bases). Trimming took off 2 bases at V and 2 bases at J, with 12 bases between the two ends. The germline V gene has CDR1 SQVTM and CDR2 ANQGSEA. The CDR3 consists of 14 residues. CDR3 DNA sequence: TGCAGCGTTGAATCCGAAGACAGGAACTATGGCTACACCTTC. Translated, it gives CSVESEDRNYGYTF. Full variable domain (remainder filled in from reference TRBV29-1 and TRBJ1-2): SAVISQKPSRDICQRGTSLTIQCQVDSQVTMMFWYRQQPGQSLTLIATANQGSEATYESGFVIDKFPISRPNLTFSTLTVSNMSPEDSSIYLCSVESEDRNYGYTFGSGTRLTVV.

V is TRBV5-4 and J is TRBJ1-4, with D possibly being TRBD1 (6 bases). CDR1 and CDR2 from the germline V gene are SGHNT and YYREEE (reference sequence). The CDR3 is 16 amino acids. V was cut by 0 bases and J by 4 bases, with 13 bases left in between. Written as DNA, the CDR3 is TGTGCCAGCAGCTTGGGTCGGGGGGCGAATAATGAAAAACTGTTTTTT. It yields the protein CASSLGRGANNEKLFF.

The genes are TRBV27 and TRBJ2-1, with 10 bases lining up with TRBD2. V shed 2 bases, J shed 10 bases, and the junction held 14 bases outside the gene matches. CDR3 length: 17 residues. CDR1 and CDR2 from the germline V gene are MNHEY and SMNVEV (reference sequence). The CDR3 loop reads CASSLESGGLAIREQFF. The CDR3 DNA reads TGTGCCAGCAGTTTAGAATCGGGGGGACTAGCGATCCGGGAGCAGTTCTTC.

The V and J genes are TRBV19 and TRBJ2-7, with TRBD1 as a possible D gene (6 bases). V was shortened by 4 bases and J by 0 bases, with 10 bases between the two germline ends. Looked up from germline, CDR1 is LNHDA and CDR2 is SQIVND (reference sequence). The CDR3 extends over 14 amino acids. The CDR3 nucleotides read TGTGCCAGTAGTAATCAGGGGCGCTCCTACGAGCAGTACTTC. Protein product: CASSNQGRSYEQYF.